Shown below are 24 T cell receptor beta chains from a single sample sequenced in a study of blood T cell repertoires in COVID-19. The data were produced by immunoSEQ multiplex PCR, yet TCRdb's version contains in-frame clones alone and is incomplete. The sample has over 110,000 clones, under 90% seen once. Sequenced material: peripheral blood. These receptors were collected from a human donor in a cohort sampled during active COVID-19.

Regarding this clone: A read error is possible here, since a much larger clone lies one base away. This chain joins TRBV11-2 and TRBJ2-7; 13 positions match TRBD2. Per germline, CDR1 SGHAT and CDR2 FQNNGV. The CDR3 contains 14 residues. After removal of 4 bases from V and 3 bases from J, the junction contained 0 bases not matched to a gene. In DNA form, the CDR3 reads TGTGCCAGCAGCTGGACTAGCGGGAGCTACGAGCAGTACTTC. Translated, it gives CASSWTSGSYEQYF.

There are a few counts of this clone. CDR3 sequence reads: CASSQQVTSGTDTQYF. The CDR3 DNA reads TGCGCCAGCAGCCAACAAGTGACTAGCGGCACAGATACGCAGTATTTT. The chain recombines TRBV4-3 with TRBJ2-3; 8 nucleotides match TRBD2. The CDR3 runs 16 residues. The V gene's germline CDR1 is LGHNA and CDR2 YSLEER. V was pared by 2 bases and J by 1 base, with 5 bases of the junction left unmatched.

The chain combines TRBV3-1 (or the pseudogene TRBV3-2) with TRBJ1-1; tentatively, D is TRBD1 (5 bases). The CDR3 spans 16 residues. Deletions cut 4 bases from V and 5 bases from J, with 20 bases between. The germline V gene encodes CDR1 LGHDT and CDR2 YNNKEL (reference sequence). The CDR3 coding sequence is TGTGCCAGCAGCCCCACCCCGGACGCGGGGGGTACTGAAGCTTTCTTT. Its translation: CASSPTPDAGGTEAFF.

The rearrangement links TRBV28 to TRBJ2-7; 10 nucleotides agree with TRBD2. Trimming took 8 bases from V and 5 from J; bases not matched to a gene: 6. The germline V gene encodes CDR1 MDHEN and CDR2 SYDVKM. The CDR3 loop spans 13 amino acids. The CDR3 region has the DNA TGTGCCAGCGGGCTAGCGGGAGTGAACGAGCAGTACTTC. Protein sequence: CASGLAGVNEQYF.

The chain links TRBV5-4 to TRBJ1-6, with no clear D. Germline V lookup: CDR1 SGHNT, CDR2 YYREEE (reference sequence). Deletions cut 7 bases from V and 0 bases from J, with 23 bases between. The CDR3 length is 19 residues. The CDR3 bases are TGTGCCAGCGACTACACATGGGTTGACCCAAGCTCCTATAATTCACCCCTCCACTTT. It specifies CASDYTWVDPSSYNSPLHF.

The rearrangement joins TRBV9 to TRBJ2-3; TRBD1 aligns across 7 bases. The CDR3 length is 16 residues. V lost 4 bases to trimming and J lost 0 bases; unmatched junction nucleotides: 8. CDR1 is SGDLS and CDR2 is YYNGEE in the germline V gene. The CDR3 sequence: CASSINRGRSTDTQYF. The CDR3 coding sequence is TGTGCCAGCAGCATTAACAGGGGTAGGAGCACAGATACGCAGTATTTT.

The V call is TRBV7-2, the J call TRBJ2-7; D possibly corresponds to TRBD2 (6 bases). Trimming shortened V by 5 bases and J by 6 bases, and 11 bases separated the two germline ends. Germline V gene lookup returns CDR1 SGHTA and CDR2 FQGNSA. This CDR3 comprises 12 residues. For the CDR3, the DNA is TGTGCCAGCAGCAGGGCCGGGGGCGAGCAGTACTTC. Encoded protein: CASSRAGGEQYF.

The V gene is TRBV18, the J gene TRBJ2-5; TRBD1 matches at 7 bases. Germline CDR1 reads KGHSH; CDR2 reads LQKENI. The CDR3 covers 15 residues. J lost 2 bases, V lost 6 bases, and 9 bases had no gene match. The CDR3 region has the DNA TGTGCCAGCTCCCTCACAGGGGCGGAACAAGAGACCCAGTACTTC. This encodes CASSLTGAEQETQYF.

This clone was seen more than once but under ten times. The chain employs TRBV10-2 and TRBJ1-2; D ambiguous. The germline gives CDR1 WSHSY, CDR2 SAAADI. The CDR3 is made up of 13 amino acids. V lost 3 bases and J lost 1, with 6 bases in between. CDR3 region: CASSDTSNYGYTF. The CDR3 DNA reads TGCGCCAGCAGTGACACGAGTAACTATGGCTACACCTTC.

This clone was recorded only once. V and J are TRBV15 and TRBJ2-2; TRBD1 matches at 8 bases. V shed 2 bases and J 1 base; nucleotides not matched to a gene: 6. From germline, CDR1 is LNHNV and CDR2 YYDKDF (reference sequence). The CDR3 is 17 amino acids. The chain's CDR3 is CATSRYAGTGNTGELFF. The CDR3, as DNA: TGTGCCACCAGCAGATACGCCGGGACAGGGAACACCGGGGAGCTGTTTTTT. The whole variable domain, remainder taken from reference TRBV15 and TRBJ2-2, is DAMVIQNPRYQVTQFGKPVTLSCSQTLNHNVMYWYQQKSSQAPKLLFHYYDKDFNNEADTPDNFQSRRPNTSFCFLDIRSPGLGDTAMYLCATSRYAGTGNTGELFFGEGSRLTVL.

V gene TRBV5-6 combines with J gene TRBJ2-4; 10 nucleotides agree with TRBD2. The V and J ends lost 4 bases and 0 bases, in that order; junction bases with no gene match: 7. CDR1 is SGHDT, CDR2 YYEEEE, per germline. The length of the CDR3 is 17 residues. CDR3 loop: CASSPGTSAIAKNIQYF. CDR3 DNA: TGTGCCAGCAGCCCAGGGACTAGCGCAATAGCCAAAAACATTCAGTACTTC.

This clone was seen once. J is TRBJ2-4 and V is TRBV2, with D tentatively TRBD1 (5 bases). The CDR3 sequence is 13 residues long. V was pared by 2 bases and J by 7 bases, with 9 bases between. CDR1 SNHLY and CDR2 FYNNEI come from the germline V gene. CDR3 protein: CASSELGRNIQYF. The CDR3 region has the DNA TGTGCCAGCAGTGAATTGGGGCGGAACATTCAGTACTTC.

The chain couples TRBV27 to TRBJ2-7; tentatively, D is TRBD2 (5 bases). The germline CDR1 and CDR2 sequences are MNHEY and SMNVEV (reference sequence). The CDR3 is 14 amino acids. V was clipped by 3 bases and J by 3 bases, with 12 bases between them. The CDR3 region has the DNA TGTGCCAGCAGTTTTACGGGGAAGATCTACGAGCAGTACTTC. Protein sequence: CASSFTGKIYEQYF.

This sequence joins TRBV5-4 and TRBJ2-5; 11 positions agree with TRBD1. Germline V CDR1 and CDR2: SGHNT, YYREEE (reference sequence). V lost 3 bases, J lost 2 bases, and 0 bases stayed unmatched. This CDR3 contains 14 residues. DNA of the CDR3: TGTGCCAGCAGCTGGGACAGGGGGCAAGAGACCCAGTACTTC. Residues: CASSWDRGQETQYF.

In its sample, this clone was seen a few times. This chain links TRBV7-2 with TRBJ2-5, with D perhaps TRBD1 (6 bases). V was shortened by 2 bases and J by 2 bases, with 12 bases between the two germline ends. Germline CDR1 SGHTA, CDR2 FQGNSA. The CDR3 covers 15 residues. The CDR3, as DNA: TGTGCCAGCAGCTTATTGCCAGGGGCACAAGAGACCCAGTACTTC. Its translation is CASSLLPGAQETQYF.

This clone was recorded a few times. The chain is built from TRBV7-3 and TRBJ2-6, with a weak D call TRBD2 (6 bases). V lost 5 bases and J lost 3, with 29 bases in between. The CDR3 has 21 amino acids. Germline assignment: CDR1 SGHTA and CDR2 FQGTGA. Here the CDR3 DNA reads TGTGCCAGCAGCCCAACCCAATACGCCGGGCGGGGTGCGGTTGGGGCCAACGTCCTGACTTTC. Protein product: CASSPTQYAGRGAVGANVLTF.

J is TRBJ2-7 and V is TRBV28; 9 nucleotides agree with TRBD2. The CDR3 contains 15 residues. Germline V CDR1 and CDR2: MDHEN, SYDVKM. Trimming took 7 bases from V and 5 from J; bases not matched to a gene: 12. The DNA of the CDR3 is TGTGCCAGCAAAGTTGATGGGGGACTAGCCGACGAGCAGTACTTC. This sequence encodes CASKVDGGLADEQYF.

The chain uses TRBV29-1 and TRBJ1-3; D is uncertain. Germline V gives CDR1 SQVTM, CDR2 ANQGSEA. With 5 bases removed from V and 0 bases from J, the gap between germline ends came to 14 bases. This CDR3 contains 15 residues. In DNA form, the CDR3 reads TGCAGCGTTAAGGTCGGGGTAGGCTCTGGAAACACCATATATTTT. Its protein product is CSVKVGVGSGNTIYF.

The chain uses TRBV7-9 and TRBJ2-6; 9 bases agree with TRBD1. CDR1 is SEHNR, CDR2 FQNEAQ, per germline (reference sequence). The CDR3 totals 18 residues. V lost 8 bases and J lost 0; bases outside the gene matches: 11. The DNA for the CDR3 is TGTGCCAGCGGTGACCCGGGACAGGGTTTCTCTGGGGCCAACGTCCTGACTTTC. It encodes CASGDPGQGFSGANVLTF. The variable domain in full, with the rest retrieved from reference TRBV7-9 and TRBJ2-6, is DTGVSQNPRHKITKRGQNVTFRCDPISEHNRLYWYRQTLGQGPEFLTYFQNEAQLEKSRLLSDRFSAERPKGSFSTLEIQRTEQGDSAMYLCASGDPGQGFSGANVLTFGAGSRLTVL.

The CDR3 DNA reads as TGCGCCAGCAGCCCAGGACAGGGTTGGCCGACCTATGGCTACACCTTC. Its translation is CASSPGQGWPTYGYTF. V is TRBV5-1 and J is TRBJ1-2; 8 bases align to TRBD1. The CDR3 is 16 residues long. The germline CDR1 and CDR2 sequences are SGHRS and YFSETQ. V shed 4 bases and J 4 bases; nucleotides not matched to a gene: 12.

There are a few counts of this clone. This chain's CDR3 is CASSVTGGSSGELFF. The CDR3 region has the DNA TGCGCCAGCAGCGTGACAGGTGGTAGCTCCGGGGAGCTGTTTTTT. The rearrangement links TRBV5-1 to TRBJ2-2; TRBD1 might be the D (6 bases). The V and J ends lost 4 bases and 6 bases respectively, with 16 bases between them. This CDR3 has 15 amino acids. The germline V gene encodes CDR1 SGHRS and CDR2 YFSETQ.

The rearrangement uses TRBV3-1 (or the pseudogene TRBV3-2) and TRBJ2-3; a possible D gene is TRBD2 (6 bases). CDR1 and CDR2 from the germline V gene are LGHDT and YNNKEL (reference sequence). The germline V and J ends were trimmed by 4 bases and 5 bases, with 7 bases remaining between them. The CDR3 is 12 amino acids. CDR3 bases: TGTGCCAGCAGCCGAGCGGGAGATACGCAGTATTTT. It encodes CASSRAGDTQYF.

The chain links TRBV4-2 to TRBJ2-1, with D possibly TRBD1 on 5 matching bases. Germline CDR1 LGHNA, CDR2 YNFKEQ. Trimming removed 2 bases at V and 7 bases at J, with 24 bases between. This CDR3 is built from 18 residues. Here the CDR3 DNA reads TGTGCCAGCAGCCAACAGGATCGAGGTGGGGCTGGTCCTAATGAGCAGTTCTTC. It codes for CASSQQDRGGAGPNEQFF.

In its sample, this clone was seen once. The chain couples TRBV11-2 to TRBJ1-1, with 10 bases that match TRBD1. The CDR3 extends over 14 amino acids. The V and J ends lost 5 bases and 6 bases, in that order; junction bases with no gene match: 6. Germline lookup yields CDR1 SGHAT and CDR2 FQNNGV. The chain's CDR3 is CASSLTGGRAEAFF. CDR3 in DNA: TGTGCCAGCAGCCTGACAGGGGGCCGGGCTGAAGCTTTCTTT.